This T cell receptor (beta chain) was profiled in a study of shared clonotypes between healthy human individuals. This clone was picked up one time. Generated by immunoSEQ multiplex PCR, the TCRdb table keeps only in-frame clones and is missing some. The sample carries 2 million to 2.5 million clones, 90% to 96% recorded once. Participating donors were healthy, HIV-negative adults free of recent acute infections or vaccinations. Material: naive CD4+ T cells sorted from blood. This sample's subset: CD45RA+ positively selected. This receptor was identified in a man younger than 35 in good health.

The CDR3 sequence: CASRVGPATNEKLFF. The CDR3 DNA is TGCGCCAGCAGGGTAGGTCCTGCAACTAATGAAAAACTGTTTTTT. J is TRBJ1-4 and V is TRBV5-1; D ambiguous. V was pared by 5 bases and J by 0 bases, with 11 bases between. Germline values: CDR1 SGHRS, CDR2 YFSETQ. CDR3 length: 15 residues. Using reference TRBV5-1 and TRBJ1-4 for the parts outside the CDR3, the full variable domain is KAGVTQTPRYLIKTRGQQVTLSCSPISGHRSVSWYQQTPGQGLQFLFEYFSETQRNKGNFPGRFSGRQFSNSRSEMNVSTLELGDSALYLCASRVGPATNEKLFFGSGTQLSVL.